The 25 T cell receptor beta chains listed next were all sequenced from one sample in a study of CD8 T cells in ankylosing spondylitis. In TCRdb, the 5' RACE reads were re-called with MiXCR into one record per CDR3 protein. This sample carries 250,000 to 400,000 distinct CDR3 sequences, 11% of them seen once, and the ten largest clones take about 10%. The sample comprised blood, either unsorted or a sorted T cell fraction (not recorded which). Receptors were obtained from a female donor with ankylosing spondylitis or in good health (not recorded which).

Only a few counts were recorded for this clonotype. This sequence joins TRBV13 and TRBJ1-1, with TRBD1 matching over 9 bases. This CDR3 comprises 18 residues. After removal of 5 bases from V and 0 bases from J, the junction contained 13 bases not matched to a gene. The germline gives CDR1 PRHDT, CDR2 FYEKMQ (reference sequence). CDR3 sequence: CASSNWGAGTGMNTEAFF. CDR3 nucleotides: TGTGCCAGCAGCAATTGGGGCGCCGGGACAGGGATGAACACTGAAGCTTTCTTT.

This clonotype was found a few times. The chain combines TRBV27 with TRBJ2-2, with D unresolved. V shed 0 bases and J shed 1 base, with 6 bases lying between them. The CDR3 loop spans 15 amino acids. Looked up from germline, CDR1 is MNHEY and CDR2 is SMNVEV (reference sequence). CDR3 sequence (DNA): TGTGCCAGCAGTTTATCTAGGGTGAACACCGGGGAGCTGTTTTTT. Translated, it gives CASSLSRVNTGELFF.

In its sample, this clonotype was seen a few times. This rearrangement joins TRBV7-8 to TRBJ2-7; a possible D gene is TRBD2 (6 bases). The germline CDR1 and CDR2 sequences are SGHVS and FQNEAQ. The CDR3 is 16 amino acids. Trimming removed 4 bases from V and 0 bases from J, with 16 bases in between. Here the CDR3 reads CASSSPGGGSSYEQYF. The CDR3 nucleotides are TGTGCCAGCAGCTCCCCAGGTGGGGGGAGCTCCTACGAGCAGTACTTC. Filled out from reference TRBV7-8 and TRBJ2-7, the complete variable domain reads GAGVSQSPRYKVAKRGQDVALRCDPISGHVSLFWYQQALGQGPEFLTYFQNEAQLDKSGLPSDRFFAERPEGSVSTLKIQRTQQEDSAVYLCASSSPGGGSSYEQYFGPGTRLTVT.

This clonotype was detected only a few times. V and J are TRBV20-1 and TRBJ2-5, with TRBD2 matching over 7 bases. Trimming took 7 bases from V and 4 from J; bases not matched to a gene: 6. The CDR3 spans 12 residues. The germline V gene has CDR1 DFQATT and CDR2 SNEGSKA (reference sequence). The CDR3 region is CSGDGEGETQYF. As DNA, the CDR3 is TGCAGTGGGGATGGGGAGGGAGAGACCCAGTACTTC.

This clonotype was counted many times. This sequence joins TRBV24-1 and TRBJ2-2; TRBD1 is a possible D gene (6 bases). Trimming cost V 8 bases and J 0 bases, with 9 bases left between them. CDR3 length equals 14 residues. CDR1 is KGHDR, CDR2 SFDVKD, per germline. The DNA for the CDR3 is TGTGCCACCACAACAGGGACGAACACCGGGGAGCTGTTTTTT. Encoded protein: CATTTGTNTGELFF.

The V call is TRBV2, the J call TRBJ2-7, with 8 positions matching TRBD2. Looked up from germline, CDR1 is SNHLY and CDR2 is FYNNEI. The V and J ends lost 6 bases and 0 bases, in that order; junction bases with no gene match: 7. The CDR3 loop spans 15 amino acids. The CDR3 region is CASSPERGSSYEQYF. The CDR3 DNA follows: TGTGCCAGCAGCCCGGAGCGGGGGAGCTCCTACGAGCAGTACTTC.

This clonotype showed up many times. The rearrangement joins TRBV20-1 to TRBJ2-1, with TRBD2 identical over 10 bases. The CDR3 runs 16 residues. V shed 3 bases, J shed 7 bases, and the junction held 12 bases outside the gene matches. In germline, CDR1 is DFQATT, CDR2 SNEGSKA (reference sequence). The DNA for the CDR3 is TGCAGTGCTAGGGACCTTGCTAGCGGGAGTTGGAATGAGCAGTTCTTC. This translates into CSARDLASGSWNEQFF.

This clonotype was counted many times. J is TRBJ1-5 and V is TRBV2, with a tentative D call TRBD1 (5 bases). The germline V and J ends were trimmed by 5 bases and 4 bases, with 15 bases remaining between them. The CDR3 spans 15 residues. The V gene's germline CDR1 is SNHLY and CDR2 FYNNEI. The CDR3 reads CASSKEGKGNQPQHF. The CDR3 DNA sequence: TGTGCCAGCAGTAAAGAGGGAAAGGGGAATCAGCCCCAGCATTTT.

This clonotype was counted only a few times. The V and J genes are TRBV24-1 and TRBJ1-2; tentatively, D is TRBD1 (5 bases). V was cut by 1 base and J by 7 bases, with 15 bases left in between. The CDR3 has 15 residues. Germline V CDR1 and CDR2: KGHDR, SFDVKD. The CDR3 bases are TGTGCCACCAGTGATTTCCGCGAGGGGCCGGGTGGCTACACCTTC. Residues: CATSDFREGPGGYTF.

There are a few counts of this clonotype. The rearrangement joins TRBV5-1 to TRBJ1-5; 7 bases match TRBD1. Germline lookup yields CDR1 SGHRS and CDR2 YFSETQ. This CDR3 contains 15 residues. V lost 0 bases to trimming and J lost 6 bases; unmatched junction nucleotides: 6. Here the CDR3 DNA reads TGCGCCAGCAGCTTGGAGGGACAGCTCAGTCAGCCCCAGCATTTT. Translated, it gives CASSLEGQLSQPQHF.

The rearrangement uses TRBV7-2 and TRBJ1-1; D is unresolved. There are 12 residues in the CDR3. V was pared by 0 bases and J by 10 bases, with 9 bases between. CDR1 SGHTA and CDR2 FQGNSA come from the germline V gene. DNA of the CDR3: TGTGCCAGCAGCTTAGCGAGTAATAGAGCTTTCTTT. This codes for CASSLASNRAFF.

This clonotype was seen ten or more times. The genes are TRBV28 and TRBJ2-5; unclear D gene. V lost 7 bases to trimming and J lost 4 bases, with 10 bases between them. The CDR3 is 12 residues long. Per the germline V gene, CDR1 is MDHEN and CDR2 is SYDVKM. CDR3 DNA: TGTGCCAGCACCTCGGGCGGAGAGACCCAGTACTTC. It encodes CASTSGGETQYF.

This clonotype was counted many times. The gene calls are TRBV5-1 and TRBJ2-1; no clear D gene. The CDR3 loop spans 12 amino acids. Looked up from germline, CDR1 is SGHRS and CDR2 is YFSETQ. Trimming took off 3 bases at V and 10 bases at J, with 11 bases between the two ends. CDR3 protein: CASSSQVQEQFF. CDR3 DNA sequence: TGCGCCAGCAGCTCCCAGGTACAGGAGCAGTTCTTC. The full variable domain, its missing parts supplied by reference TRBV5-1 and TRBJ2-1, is KAGVTQTPRYLIKTRGQQVTLSCSPISGHRSVSWYQQTPGQGLQFLFEYFSETQRNKGNFPGRFSGRQFSNSRSEMNVSTLELGDSALYLCASSSQVQEQFFGPGTRLTVL.

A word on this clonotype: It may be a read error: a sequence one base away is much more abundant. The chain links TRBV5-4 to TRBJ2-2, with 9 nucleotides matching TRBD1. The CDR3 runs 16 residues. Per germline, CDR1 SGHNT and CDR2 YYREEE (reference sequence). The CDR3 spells CASSVGGQGGTGELLF. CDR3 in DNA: TGTGCCAGCAGCGTCGGGGGACAGGGAGGAACCGGGGAGCTGCTTTTT.

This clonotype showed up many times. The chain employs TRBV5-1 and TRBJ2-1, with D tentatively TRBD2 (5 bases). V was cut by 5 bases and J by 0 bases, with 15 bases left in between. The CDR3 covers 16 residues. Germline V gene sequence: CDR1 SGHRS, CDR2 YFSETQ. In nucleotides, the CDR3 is TGCGCCAGCAGACCCCGGACTCGCAGCTCCTACAATGAGCAGTTCTTC. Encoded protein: CASRPRTRSSYNEQFF.

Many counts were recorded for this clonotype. The chain's CDR3 is CASSTTDRDYEQYF. The CDR3 DNA is TGTGCCAGCAGTACCACCGACAGGGACTACGAGCAGTACTTC. The V and J genes are TRBV28 and TRBJ2-7; 7 positions agree with TRBD1. This CDR3 comprises 14 residues. The germline V gene has CDR1 MDHEN and CDR2 SYDVKM. Losses at the gene ends were 5 bases for V and 3 bases for J; bases not matched to a gene: 7.

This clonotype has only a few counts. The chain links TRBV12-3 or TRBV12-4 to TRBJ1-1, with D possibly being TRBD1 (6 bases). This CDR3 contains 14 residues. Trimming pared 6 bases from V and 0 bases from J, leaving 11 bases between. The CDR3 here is CASRLQGMNTEAFF. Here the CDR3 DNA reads TGTGCCAGCAGACTACAGGGTATGAACACTGAAGCTTTCTTT.

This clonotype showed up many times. The CDR3 nucleotides are TGCGCCAGCAGCTCCCAGACAGGGCGATCCACAGATACGCAGTATTTT. Its translation: CASSSQTGRSTDTQYF. The chain links TRBV5-1 to TRBJ2-3, with TRBD1 identical over 7 bases. Trimming took 3 bases from V and 2 from J; bases not matched to a gene: 9. Germline assignment: CDR1 SGHRS and CDR2 YFSETQ. The CDR3 extends over 16 amino acids.

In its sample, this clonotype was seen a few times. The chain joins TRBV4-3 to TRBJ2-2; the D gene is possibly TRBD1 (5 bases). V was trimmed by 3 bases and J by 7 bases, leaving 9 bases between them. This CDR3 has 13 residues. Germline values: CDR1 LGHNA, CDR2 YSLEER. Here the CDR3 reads CASSQLDSGELFF. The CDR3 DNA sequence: TGCGCCAGCAGCCAGCTCGACAGCGGGGAGCTGTTTTTT.

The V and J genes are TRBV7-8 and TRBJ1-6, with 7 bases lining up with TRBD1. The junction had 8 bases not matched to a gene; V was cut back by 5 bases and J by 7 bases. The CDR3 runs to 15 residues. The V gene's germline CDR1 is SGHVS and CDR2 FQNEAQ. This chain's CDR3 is CASSAGDRGNSPLHF. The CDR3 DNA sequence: TGTGCCAGCAGCGCCGGGGACAGAGGAAATTCACCCCTCCACTTT.

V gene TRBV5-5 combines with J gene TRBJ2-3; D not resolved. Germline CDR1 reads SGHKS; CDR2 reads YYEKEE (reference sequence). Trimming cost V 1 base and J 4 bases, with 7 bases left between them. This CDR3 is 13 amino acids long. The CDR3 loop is CASSLKVADTQYF. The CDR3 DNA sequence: TGTGCCAGCAGCTTGAAAGTCGCAGATACGCAGTATTTT.

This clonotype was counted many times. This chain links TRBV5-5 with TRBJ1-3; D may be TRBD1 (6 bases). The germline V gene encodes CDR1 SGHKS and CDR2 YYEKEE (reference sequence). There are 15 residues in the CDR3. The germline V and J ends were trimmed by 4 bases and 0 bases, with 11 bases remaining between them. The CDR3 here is CASSNQDSSGNTIYF. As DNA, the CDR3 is TGTGCCAGCAGCAATCAGGACAGCTCTGGAAACACCATATATTTT.

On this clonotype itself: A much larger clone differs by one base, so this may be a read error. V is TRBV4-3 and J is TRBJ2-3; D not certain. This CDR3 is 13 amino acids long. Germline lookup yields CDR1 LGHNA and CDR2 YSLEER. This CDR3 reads CACSPEGSDTQYF. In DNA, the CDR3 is TGCGCCTGCAGCCCTGAAGGTTCAGATACGCAGTATTTT.

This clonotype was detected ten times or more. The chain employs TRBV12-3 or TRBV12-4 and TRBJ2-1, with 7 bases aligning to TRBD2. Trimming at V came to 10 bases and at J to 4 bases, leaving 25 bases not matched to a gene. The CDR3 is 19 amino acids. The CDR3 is CATQSRTSGGAVKYNEQFF. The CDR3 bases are TGTGCCACCCAGTCGAGGACTAGTGGGGGAGCAGTGAAGTACAATGAGCAGTTCTTC.

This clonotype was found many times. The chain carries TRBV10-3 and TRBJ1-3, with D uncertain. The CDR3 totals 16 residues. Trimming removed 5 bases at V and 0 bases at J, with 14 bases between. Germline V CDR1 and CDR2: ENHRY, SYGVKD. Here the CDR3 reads CAISLTATRSGNTIYF. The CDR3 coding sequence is TGTGCCATCAGTCTGACCGCGACCCGCTCTGGAAACACCATATATTTT.